This TCR beta chain appears in the sequencing data of a study of T cell changes during pregnancy in multiple sclerosis. V shed 1 base and J shed 3 bases, with 4 bases lying between them. The CDR3 has 12 amino acids. Germline V gene lookup returns CDR1 SGHDN and CDR2 FVKESK. The table came from immunoSEQ multiplex PCR; TCRdb's copy has only in-frame clones and leaves some out. Seen here are 60,000 or so clones, 90% observed once, and the top ten hold approximately 2.3%. This chain links TRBV14 with TRBJ2-7; D remains ambiguous. The clonotype originates from a female donor in good health, enrolled as a control in a pregnancy study. Material: peripheral blood, obtained in the second trimester of pregnancy. The DNA for the CDR3 is TGTGCCAGCAGCCAAGCCGGCTACGAGCAGTACTTC. Translating gives CASSQAGYEQYF.